This TCR beta chain was identified in a study of blood T cell repertoires in COVID-19. Some clones are missing from TCRdb's copy, which holds only in-frame ones; the method was immunoSEQ multiplex PCR. Of some 270,000 clones in the sample, roughly 84% were seen once. The CDR3 totals 17 residues. V dropped 1 base and J dropped 0; count of bases not matched to a gene: 6. Germline V gives CDR1 SGHRS, CDR2 YFSETQ. This clone was counted once. This TCR derives from a woman aged 40 to 55 who had recovered from COVID-19. J is TRBJ1-4 and V is TRBV5-1; TRBD1 matches 7 bases. Source material: peripheral blood. The CDR3 region is CASSLPQGDATNEKLFF. The CDR3 DNA reads as TGCGCCAGCAGCTTGCCGCAGGGGGACGCAACTAATGAAAAACTGTTTTTT.